This section outlines one T cell receptor (beta chain) sequence together with its context. Its antigen is currently unknown. The CDR3 covers 15 residues. Germline values: CDR1 SQVTM, CDR2 ANQGSEA. CD45RO-CCR7+CD27+CD95- marked naive CD8+ T cells. The sample originates from a study of CXCR3-negative and CXCR3-positive naive CD8 T cells. Study outcomes and limitations: Memory cells showed distinct TRBV-TRBJ patterns, while the two naive subsets matched. The TRB CDR3s that CXCR3-positive naive cells carried were more hydrophobic than those of CXCR3-negative naive cells. Cryopreservation partially lowered CXCR3 expression, so most assays used fresh PBMCs.

UMI-tagged TRB cDNA libraries were built via 5' RACE. One entry per CDR3 protein, without DNA, is what TCRdb gives after re-calling the 5' RACE reads. This sample carries over 95,000 distinct CDR3 sequences, with around 0.35% going to the ten biggest clones. This receptor was obtained from a human donor in good health. Some clones in this sample may be carry-over from other donors' samples. The sample consisted of naive CXCR3+ CD8+ T cells from blood. As to subset: CD45RO-CCR7+CD27+CD95- naive CD8+ T cells expressing CXCR3 (TNR3+). The chain uses TRBV29-1 and TRBJ2-4; TCRdb proposes TRBD1, but this gene call is untestable without DNA. The CDR3 sequence is CSLQGVKIAKNIQYF.